This entry is about one T cell receptor (beta chain). Antigen unknown. The data stem from a study of T cell responses to AZD1222 COVID-19 vaccine. Trimming took off 4 bases at V and 2 bases at J, with 12 bases between the two ends. The CDR3 is 13 amino acids. Per germline, CDR1 GTSNPN and CDR2 SVGIG (reference sequence). Profiled with immunoSEQ multiplex PCR; TCRdb holds only in-frame clones, not every one. The sample lists 150,000 or so clones, more than 80% occurring once. Findings and caveats of the study: Possibly, clonal diversity was underestimated; donors were largely white British and included more females.

The sample here was peripheral blood, taken on day 0 of MenACWY control vaccination. This receptor was taken from an adult in good health. V and J are TRBV30 and TRBJ2-7; perhaps TRBD2 as D (6 bases). For the CDR3, the DNA is TGTGCCTGGACTCTGACTAGTGCCTACGAGCAGTACTTC. Protein: CAWTLTSAYEQYF.